One sample yielded the 17 T cell receptor beta chains listed below, sequenced in a study of beta chain features in type 1 diabetes. Expressed TCRB transcripts were sequenced because the entire RNA isolate underwent reverse transcription. Data came from immunoSEQ multiplex PCR; TCRdb stores just in-frame clones and leaves some out. Altogether 110,000 to 150,000 clones are present, over 8% being singletons, with the ten largest covering about 0.6%. Material: central memory CD4+ T cells from blood. Every receptor here comes from a woman aged 40-49 years in good health.

This clone was picked up a small number of times. J is TRBJ1-4 and V is TRBV7-2; D is unresolved. The CDR3 spans 14 residues. V lost 2 bases to trimming and J lost 0 bases, with 4 bases between them. Germline loops: CDR1 SGHTA, CDR2 FQGNSA. CDR3 DNA: TGTGCCAGCAGCTTACCCACAACTAATGAAAAACTGTTTTTT. It codes for CASSLPTTNEKLFF.

This clone has more than one count but fewer than ten. The genes are TRBV5-4 and TRBJ2-1; the match to TRBD2 covers 7 bases. Germline values: CDR1 SGHNT, CDR2 YYREEE (reference sequence). The CDR3 has 16 amino acids. Germline trimming cut 0 bases from V and 0 bases from J; bases unmatched to any gene: 3. The CDR3 loop is CASSLGGGGSYNEQFF. The CDR3 DNA follows: TGTGCCAGCAGCTTGGGGGGCGGGGGCTCCTACAATGAGCAGTTCTTC. Full variable domain (missing parts from reference TRBV5-4 and TRBJ2-1): ETGVTQSPTHLIKTRGQQVTLRCSSQSGHNTVSWYQQALGQGPQFIFQYYREEENGRGNFPPRFSGLQFPNYSSELNVNALELDDSALYLCASSLGGGGSYNEQFFGPGTRLTVL.

This clone was recorded a few times. The chain has TRBV11-1 and TRBJ2-1; the D is unclear. Germline CDR1 and CDR2: SGHAT and FQDESV (reference sequence). Trimming took off 6 bases at V and 4 bases at J, with 10 bases between the two ends. This CDR3 has 13 amino acids. In DNA, the CDR3 is TGTGCCAGCAGTCAATCTCTATACAATGAGCAGTTCTTC. The encoded protein is CASSQSLYNEQFF.

This clone showed up just a few times. The V call is TRBV6-5, the J call TRBJ1-2; tentatively, D is TRBD1 (6 bases). Germline CDR1 reads MNHEY; CDR2 reads SVGAGI. The CDR3 totals 16 residues. V was trimmed by 4 bases and J by 4 bases, leaving 19 bases between them. The CDR3 sequence is CASSSGRGALFYGYTF. The CDR3 DNA is TGTGCCAGCAGTTCGGGGCGGGGGGCCCTTTTCTATGGCTACACCTTC.

This clone was counted a few times. The chain joins TRBV29-1 to TRBJ1-1; no firm D call. With 1 base removed from V and 7 bases from J, the gap between germline ends came to 10 bases. Germline CDR1 reads SQVTM; CDR2 reads ANQGSEA. CDR3 length equals 12 residues. As DNA, the CDR3 is TGCAGCGTTGAAGTTGATGGCGGTGAAGCTTTCTTT. It encodes CSVEVDGGEAFF.

Of note for this clone: The junction and the germline gene differ at one end; a read error may be behind it. J is TRBJ1-2 and V is TRBV5-4; D remains ambiguous. CDR3 length: 12 residues. Germline CDR1 SGHNT, CDR2 YYREEE (reference sequence). CDR3 protein: CASSLSGDRDYF. The CDR3 nucleotides are TGTGCCAGCAGCTTGAGCGGGGATCGAGATTACTTC.

A few counts support this clone. The chain recombines TRBV5-4 with TRBJ1-2; D may be TRBD1 (5 bases). Germline V CDR1 and CDR2: SGHNT, YYREEE (reference sequence). The CDR3 contains 12 residues. Between the trimmed V and J ends, which lost 4 bases and 7 bases, there was a span of 11 bases. This CDR3 reads CASSADSFGYTF. CDR3 coding DNA: TGTGCCAGCAGCGCAGACAGTTTTGGCTACACCTTC.

This clone was counted only a few times. The chain joins TRBV5-1 to TRBJ2-2; no clear D. Per germline, CDR1 SGHRS and CDR2 YFSETQ. The CDR3 sequence is 15 residues long. Between the trimmed V and J ends, which lost 6 bases and 4 bases, there was a span of 16 bases. This CDR3 is CASNPVETFTGELFF. The CDR3, as DNA: TGCGCCAGCAATCCTGTGGAGACTTTCACCGGGGAGCTGTTTTTT. The entire variable domain, with the rest obtained from reference TRBV5-1 and TRBJ2-2, is as follows: KAGVTQTPRYLIKTRGQQVTLSCSPISGHRSVSWYQQTPGQGLQFLFEYFSETQRNKGNFPGRFSGRQFSNSRSEMNVSTLELGDSALYLCASNPVETFTGELFFGEGSRLTVL.

This clone was recorded at least ten times. The V and J genes are TRBV29-1 and TRBJ2-6; 7 bases map to TRBD2. V lost 0 bases and J lost 11; bases outside the gene matches: 1. Germline values: CDR1 SQVTM, CDR2 ANQGSEA. The CDR3 consists of 12 residues. CDR3 region: CSVEDRGDVLTF. The DNA of the CDR3 is TGCAGCGTTGAAGATCGGGGGGACGTCCTGACTTTC.

This clone was detected a few times. The V and J genes are TRBV2 and TRBJ2-1, with 12 bases matching TRBD2. J was trimmed by 4 bases and V by 5 bases; bases with no gene match: 3. The CDR3 loop spans 15 amino acids. From germline, CDR1 is SNHLY and CDR2 FYNNEI. Written as DNA, the CDR3 is TGTGCCAGCAGTCGAACTAGCGGGGGGTACAATGAGCAGTTCTTC. It translates to CASSRTSGGYNEQFF. The whole variable domain, filled in from reference TRBV2 and TRBJ2-1, reads EPEVTQTPSHQVTQMGQEVILRCVPISNHLYFYWYRQILGQKVEFLVSFYNNEISEKSEIFDDQFSVERPDGSNFTLKIRSTKLEDSAMYFCASSRTSGGYNEQFFGPGTRLTVL.

In its sample, this clone was seen a few times. The rearrangement joins TRBV9 to TRBJ2-3; maybe TRBD2 (5 bases). The CDR3 loop spans 14 amino acids. Looked up from germline, CDR1 is SGDLS and CDR2 is YYNGEE. V gave up 4 bases and J gave up 2 bases, with 11 bases separating them. The CDR3 spells CASSPGLHTDTQYF. The CDR3 nucleotides are TGTGCCAGCAGCCCCGGACTCCACACAGATACGCAGTATTTT.

This clone was counted only a few times. V usage is TRBV5-1 and J usage is TRBJ2-1, with D possibly matching TRBD1 (5 bases). Between the trimmed V and J ends, which lost 7 bases and 0 bases, there was a span of 14 bases. The CDR3 has 15 residues. The germline V gene encodes CDR1 SGHRS and CDR2 YFSETQ. The CDR3 sequence is CASEATGSSYNEQFF. The DNA for the CDR3 is TGCGCCAGCGAGGCCACAGGTAGCTCCTACAATGAGCAGTTCTTC.

The J gene is TRBJ2-1, the V gene TRBV7-9; 8 bases are shared with TRBD2. This CDR3 is 17 amino acids long. Germline V CDR1 and CDR2: SEHNR, FQNEAQ (reference sequence). V lost 1 base, J lost 2 bases, and 7 bases stayed unmatched. The CDR3 loop is CASSLGPTLAAYNEQFF. The DNA for the CDR3 is TGTGCCAGCAGCTTAGGACCCACACTAGCGGCCTACAATGAGCAGTTCTTC.

The genes are TRBV5-1 and TRBJ2-5; the match to TRBD2 covers 14 bases. Germline V lookup: CDR1 SGHRS, CDR2 YFSETQ. The CDR3 has 19 residues. Losses at the gene ends were 2 bases for V and 1 base for J; bases not matched to a gene: 10. CDR3 sequence: CASSFPGTSGGQLQETQYF. CDR3 coding DNA: TGCGCCAGCAGCTTTCCCGGGACTAGCGGGGGCCAACTCCAAGAGACCCAGTACTTC. Drawing the rest from reference TRBV5-1 and TRBJ2-5, the complete variable domain is KAGVTQTPRYLIKTRGQQVTLSCSPISGHRSVSWYQQTPGQGLQFLFEYFSETQRNKGNFPGRFSGRQFSNSRSEMNVSTLELGDSALYLCASSFPGTSGGQLQETQYFGPGTRLLVL.

Only a few counts were recorded for this clone. V and J are TRBV9 and TRBJ1-1; D unresolved. The CDR3 is 15 residues long. Trimming cost V 6 bases and J 4 bases, with 19 bases left between them. Looked up from germline, CDR1 is SGDLS and CDR2 is YYNGEE. CDR3 residues: CASKGAPGSGTEAFF. CDR3 coding DNA: TGTGCCAGCAAGGGCGCGCCCGGGAGCGGCACTGAAGCTTTCTTT.

This clone came up many times. The CDR3 DNA sequence: TGTGCCAGCAGTGAATTTAGCGGGGATGGTGAGCAGTTCTTC. Its translation: CASSEFSGDGEQFF. This chain links TRBV6-4 with TRBJ2-1; the match to TRBD2 covers 8 bases. The length of the CDR3 is 14 residues. Germline CDR1 is MRHNA and CDR2 is SNTAGT. J gave up 9 bases and V 3 bases, and 7 bases lay outside the gene matches.

The gene calls are TRBV4-3 and TRBJ2-3; 11 nucleotides agree with TRBD2. CDR1 and CDR2 (germline): LGHNA, YSLEER. The CDR3 is made up of 17 amino acids. J lost 8 bases, V lost 0 bases, and 10 bases had no gene match. The CDR3 is CASSQEGASGGLGTQYF. CDR3 DNA sequence: TGCGCCAGCAGCCAAGAGGGAGCTAGCGGGGGGCTCGGTACGCAGTATTTT.